These T cell receptor beta chains were read from a single sample in a study of glioma-infiltrating T cells. TCRdb processed the multiplex PCR reads anew with MiXCR; each CDR3 protein has one entry. Here the sample spans 90,000 to 110,000 distinct CDR3 sequences, less than 30% being singletons. The specimen sequenced was glioma tissue, nonneoplastic brain tissue, or PBMCs (not recorded which). Receptors originate from a human donor with low-grade glioma or glioblastoma, undergoing nonglioma brain surgery, or in good health (not recorded which). Both conserved end residues are part of each CDR3. D genes are given only for firm matches. Clone size is stated in some rows and not others, as once, few, many or a class when expanded.

CDR3 DNA,CDR3 protein,V gene,J gene,D gene,clone size
TGTGCCACAGACAATGAGCAGTTCTTC,CATDNEQFF,TRBV27,TRBJ2-1,-,-
TGTGCCAGCAGCGTAGGTCTAGCGAGGCGCAATGAGCAGTTCTTC,CASSVGLARRNEQFF,TRBV9,TRBJ2-1,-,few
TGTGCCAGCAGTTTGGAGGGTTTACAGCCCCAGCATTTT,CASSLEGLQPQHF,TRBV12-3/TRBV12-4,TRBJ1-5,-,-
TGCGCCAGCAGCCAAGAAGTACGCGCGGGAGCCGGGGGCGAGCAGTTCTTC,CASSQEVRAGAGGEQFF,TRBV4-1,TRBJ2-1,-,many
TGTGCCAGCAGTGCCGGATGGACAGGCGACGAGCAGTACTTC,CASSAGWTGDEQYF,TRBV2,TRBJ2-7,TRBD1,many
TGCAGCGTTGAAGAACTGGGCAGTGGCACAGATACGCAGTATTTT,CSVEELGSGTDTQYF,TRBV29-1,TRBJ2-3,-,few
TGTGCCAGCAGCTATGGCAGGGCAAACGAGCAGTACTTC,CASSYGRANEQYF,TRBV7-8,TRBJ2-7,-,many
TGCAGCGCTAGCGACTCTGTAGAAGCGGGGGCCTACACTGAGCAGTTCTTC,CSASDSVEAGAYTEQFF,TRBV20-1,TRBJ2-1,TRBD2,-
TGTGCCAGCAGGATAACTATTCACAGTGATACTTTCTTT,CASRITIHSDTFF,TRBV13,TRBJ1-1,-,few
TGTGCCATCAGTGCGACAAGCAGTAGCAATCAGCCCCAGCATTTT,CAISATSSSNQPQHF,TRBV10-3,TRBJ1-5,-,many
TGCAGCGTTTTCTCAGGGGCAGGGAAATCCTACGAGCAGTACTTC,CSVFSGAGKSYEQYF,TRBV29-1,TRBJ2-7,-,few
TGTGCCAGCAGCTTAAAGCCAGCGAACACTGAAGCTTTCTTT,CASSLKPANTEAFF,TRBV7-9,TRBJ1-1,-,many
TGTGCCAGCAGCTTCGGAGATACGCAGTATTTT,CASSFGDTQYF,TRBV6-1,TRBJ2-3,-,-
TGTGCCAGCAGCTTAGCGAGGCAGGGTAACCAAAATTATGGCTACACCTTC,CASSLARQGNQNYGYTF,TRBV7-8,TRBJ1-2,-,many
TGTGCCAGCAGTTTATCCCCCATCTCATCCTACGAGCAGTACTTC,CASSLSPISSYEQYF,TRBV27,TRBJ2-7,-,many
TGTGCCAGCAGTTCCGGGACTAGCGGGGGAACTTACGAGCAGTACTTC,CASSSGTSGGTYEQYF,TRBV28,TRBJ2-7,TRBD2,few
TGTGCCAGCAGCGTAGGGCAGGCTATGAACACTGAAGCTTTCTTT,CASSVGQAMNTEAFF,TRBV9,TRBJ1-1,-,many
TGTGCCAGCAGCTTAGGAGGGTACAGGGGTACCGGAAACACCATATATTTT,CASSLGGYRGTGNTIYF,TRBV7-6,TRBJ1-3,TRBD1,many
TGTGCCAGCAGCTTAAAAATGGGCAATCAGCCCCAGCATTTT,CASSLKMGNQPQHF,TRBV7-2,TRBJ1-5,-,many
TGTGCCAGCAGGGGCACGGGTAGCGGCTATGGCTACACCTTC,CASRGTGSGYGYTF,TRBV2,TRBJ1-2,-,many
TGTGCCAGCAGTTTTATGGGGGTTCGGACTGAAGCTTTCTTT,CASSFMGVRTEAFF,TRBV12-3/TRBV12-4,TRBJ1-1,-,many
TGTGCCAGCAGCTTAGCGACAGGTTCGATGGACGAGCAGTACTTC,CASSLATGSMDEQYF,TRBV7-9,TRBJ2-7,-,many
TGCAGTGCTCTCCTAGCGGGGAGCTCAGGGTCCAAGTACTTC,CSALLAGSSGSKYF,TRBV20-1,TRBJ2-5,TRBD2,-
TGTGCCAGCAGCCAAGGACTAGCAGATACGCAGTATTTT,CASSQGLADTQYF,TRBV3-1,TRBJ2-3,-,many
TGCGCCAGCACGGACAGTCCCTCCTACGAGCAGTACTTC,CASTDSPSYEQYF,TRBV5-1,TRBJ2-7,-,few
TGTGCCAGCAGCTTAAACACGGGGCTCCGGGTTCGGACCCAGTACTTC,CASSLNTGLRVRTQYF,TRBV11-2,TRBJ2-5,-,many
TGTGCCACCAGTGATTTGCTCGGGGAAGGCTACACCTTC,CATSDLLGEGYTF,TRBV24-1,TRBJ1-2,-,many
TGTGCCAGCAGTGATTCCTATCAGGGGCGGGGTACTGAAGCTTCCTTT,CASSDSYQGRGTEASF,TRBV28,TRBJ1-1,-,-
TGCAGCGTTGAGAGACTAGCGTCCCGATCCTACAATGAGCAGTTCTTC,CSVERLASRSYNEQFF,TRBV29-1,TRBJ2-1,TRBD2,-
TGTGCCAGCAGACCGACTAGCGGGAGACCGGACAATGAGCAGTTCTTC,CASRPTSGRPDNEQFF,TRBV6-1,TRBJ2-1,TRBD2,many
TGTGCCAGCAGCGTAGCTACAGGGGTTGAAGCTTTCTTT,CASSVATGVEAFF,TRBV9,TRBJ1-1,TRBD1,few
TGTGCCAGCAGTTCGGACGGGAACACTGAAGCTTTCTTT,CASSSDGNTEAFF,TRBV2,TRBJ1-1,-,many
TGTGCCAGCAGGGAGGGGGTCCGCAACACTGAAGCTTTCTTT,CASREGVRNTEAFF,TRBV2,TRBJ1-1,-,many
TGTGCCAGCTCACCACCGCAGGGGAAGAATACTGAAGCTTTCTTT,CASSPPQGKNTEAFF,TRBV18,TRBJ1-1,-,many
TGTGCCAGCTCACCGCAACCGGGACACCAGAGCAATCAGCCCCAGCATTTT,CASSPQPGHQSNQPQHF,TRBV18,TRBJ1-5,-,many
TGCAGTGCTGAACGGACTAGCGGGACACGGAGCACAGATACGCAGTATTTT,CSAERTSGTRSTDTQYF,TRBV20-1,TRBJ2-3,TRBD2,-
TGCAGCGTTGAAGTGGCCCCTTACTATGGCTACACCTTC,CSVEVAPYYGYTF,TRBV29-1,TRBJ1-2,-,few
TGTGCCAGCAGCATACAGAGTCTGAACACTGAAGCTTTCTTT,CASSIQSLNTEAFF,TRBV12-3/TRBV12-4,TRBJ1-1,-,many
TGTGCCAGTAGTCAACAGCTCTATGGCTACACCTTC,CASSQQLYGYTF,TRBV19,TRBJ1-2,-,few
TGCGCCAGCAGCTTAACAGAAGGGATGAACACTGAAGCTTTCTTT,CASSLTEGMNTEAFF,TRBV5-1,TRBJ1-1,-,many
TGTGCCAGCAGCTTGGGGACCCACGCCGGGGAGCTGTTTTTT,CASSLGTHAGELFF,TRBV5-5,TRBJ2-2,-,-
TGTGCCAGCAGTTTATACCACAGGGATAATGAAAAACTGTTTTTT,CASSLYHRDNEKLFF,TRBV28,TRBJ1-4,-,many
TGCAGTGCTAGAGGCATCGTCCCGGGAAAGTACACTGAAGCTTTCTTT,CSARGIVPGKYTEAFF,TRBV20-1,TRBJ1-1,-,many
TGCAGTGCTACTAGGGGATCCAGTCTGAACACTGAAGCTTTCTTT,CSATRGSSLNTEAFF,TRBV20-1,TRBJ1-1,-,many
TGTGCCACCAGCTTTCGACAGGGACCAAGGGGAGAGACCCAGTACTTC,CATSFRQGPRGETQYF,TRBV15,TRBJ2-5,TRBD1,many